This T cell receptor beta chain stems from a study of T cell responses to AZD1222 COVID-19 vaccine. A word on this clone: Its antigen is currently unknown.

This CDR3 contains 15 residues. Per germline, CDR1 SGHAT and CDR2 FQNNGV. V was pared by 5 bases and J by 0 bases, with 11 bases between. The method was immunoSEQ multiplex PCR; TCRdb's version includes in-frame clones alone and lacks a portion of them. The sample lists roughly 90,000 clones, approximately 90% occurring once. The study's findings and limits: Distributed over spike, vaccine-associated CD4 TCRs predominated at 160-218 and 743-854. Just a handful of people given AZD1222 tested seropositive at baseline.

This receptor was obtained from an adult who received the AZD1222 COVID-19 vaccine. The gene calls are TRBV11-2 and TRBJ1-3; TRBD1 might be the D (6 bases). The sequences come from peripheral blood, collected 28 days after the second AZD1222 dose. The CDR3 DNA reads TGTGCCAGCAGCCGAGGGGGGAACTCTGGAAACACCATATATTTT. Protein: CASSRGGNSGNTIYF.